This entry describes one TCR beta chain. The antigen is unknown. Participating donors were healthy, HIV-negative adults free of recent acute infections or vaccinations. The sample is drawn from a study of shared clonotypes between healthy human individuals. Background on the study: Per-donor plates numbered three CD4 naive, three CD4 memory, two CD8 naive and one CD8 memory. Whole-study findings and limits: Sharing across four donors was seen in roughly 5% of naive CD4 clonotypes.

Produced via immunoSEQ multiplex PCR; TCRdb's table is partial and in-frame only. The data contain around 700,000 clones, 60% to 80% of them singletons. V was trimmed by 2 bases and J by 6 bases, leaving 16 bases between them. This CDR3 is 15 amino acids long. Germline V gives CDR1 MDHEN, CDR2 SYDVKM. Sequenced input: memory CD4+ T cells sorted from blood. Documented subset: CD45RA-negative fraction. The clonotype originates from a woman aged 25 to 45 in good health. This chain joins TRBV28 and TRBJ1-2; maybe TRBD1 (5 bases). The CDR3 is CASSLRGRTEDGYTF. Here the CDR3 DNA reads TGTGCCAGCAGTTTAAGGGGACGAACCGAGGATGGCTACACCTTC.